This TCR beta chain was documented in a study of shared clonotypes between healthy human individuals. The study, taken as a whole, reports: The authors sampled blood alone, and tissue repertoires likely differ.

The protocol was immunoSEQ multiplex PCR, while the TCRdb copy is restricted to in-frame clones and leaves out a portion. Here the sample spans some 2,100,000 clones, roughly 91% being singletons. The CDR3 sequence is 18 residues long. The V end lost 5 bases, the J end lost 5 bases, and 25 bases lay between the germline ends. Germline V gene data show CDR1 as SEHNR and CDR2 as FQNEAQ (reference sequence). Concerning this clone itself: The antigen is unknown.

Naive CD8 cells comprised CD45RO-negative, CCR7-positively selected cells, excluding terminally differentiated effector memory CD45RA+ cells. The source is a man aged 18-30 years in good health. Some clones in this sample may be carry-over from other donors' samples. This chain uses TRBV7-9 with TRBJ2-1, with D tentatively TRBD2 (6 bases). Sequencing used naive CD8+ T cells from PBMCs. The CDR3 here is CASSQLKAGLAGNNEQFF. The DNA for the CDR3 is TGTGCCAGCAGCCAACTCAAAGCAGGACTGGCGGGAAACAATGAGCAGTTCTTC. Drawing the rest from reference TRBV7-9 and TRBJ2-1, the complete variable domain is DTGVSQNPRHKITKRGQNVTFRCDPISEHNRLYWYRQTLGQGPEFLTYFQNEAQLEKSRLLSDRFSAERPKGSFSTLEIQRTEQGDSAMYLCASSQLKAGLAGNNEQFFGPGTRLTVL.